This T cell receptor (beta chain) was recorded in a study of cytomegalovirus exposure and HLA in healthy donors. Study-level results: With high specificity and sensitivity, the classifier reportedly diagnosed cytomegalovirus status. There were 150 to 200 TCR beta chains listed as cytomegalovirus-associated.

A few counts support this clone. Its antigen is unknown. The PCR contained 60 Vbeta and 13 Jbeta primers. Profiling relied on immunoSEQ multiplex PCR, and the TCRdb table lists in-frame clones only, not all of them. The sample lists 68,000 or so clones, about 81% occurring once. Germline CDR1 SGHRS, CDR2 YFSETQ. Trimming removed 2 bases at V and 8 bases at J, with 19 bases between. The CDR3 is made up of 15 amino acids. V and J are TRBV5-1 and TRBJ1-2, with D possibly being TRBD1 (6 bases). Sequenced: PBMCs. The clonotype originates from a human donor in good health. The CDR3 is CASSFGLQGGYGYTF. The CDR3 DNA reads TGCGCCAGCAGCTTTGGCTTACAGGGCGGGTACGGCTACACCTTC.